This entry is about one T cell receptor (beta chain). Antigen: not known. A much larger clonotype is one base distant, so this may be a read error. Sample-barcoded 5' priming and a J-beta primer mix drove a second PCR of roughly 7 to 11 cycles. With 12 random nucleotides, a template-switch adaptor tagged each individual cDNA molecule. TCRdb independently ran MiXCR on the 5' RACE reads; one entry per CDR3 protein. The table lists some 1.7 million distinct CDR3 sequences, 28% of them singletons. The data derive from a study of blood T cells in healthy people across ages. The V gene's germline CDR1 is MNHEY and CDR2 SMNVEV (reference sequence). The CDR3 extends over 13 amino acids. Findings and caveats of the study: Getting older went along with TCR beta diversity per million T cells dropping roughly linearly.

The clonotype was recovered from a woman aged 25-40 years in good health. The chain uses TRBV27 and TRBJ2-7, with a tentative D call TRBD1 (5 bases). The sequenced sample was blood. The CDR3 region is CASNLGVVGEQYF. The CDR3 DNA follows: TGTGCCAGCAATTTAGGGGTCGTTGGCGAGCAGTACTTC.